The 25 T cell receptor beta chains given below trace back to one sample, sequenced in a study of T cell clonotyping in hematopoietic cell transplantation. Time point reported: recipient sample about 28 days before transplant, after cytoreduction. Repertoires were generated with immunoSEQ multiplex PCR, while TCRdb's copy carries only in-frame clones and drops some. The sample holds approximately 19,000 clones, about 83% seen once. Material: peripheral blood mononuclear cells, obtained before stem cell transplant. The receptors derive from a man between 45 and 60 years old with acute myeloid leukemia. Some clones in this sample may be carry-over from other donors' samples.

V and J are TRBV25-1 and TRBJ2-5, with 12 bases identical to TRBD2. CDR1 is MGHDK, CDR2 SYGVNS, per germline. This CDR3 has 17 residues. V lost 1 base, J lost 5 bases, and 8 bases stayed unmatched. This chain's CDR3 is CASSEWLAGGPGETQYF. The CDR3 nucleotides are TGTGCCAGCAGTGAATGGCTAGCGGGGGGGCCTGGGGAGACCCAGTACTTC.

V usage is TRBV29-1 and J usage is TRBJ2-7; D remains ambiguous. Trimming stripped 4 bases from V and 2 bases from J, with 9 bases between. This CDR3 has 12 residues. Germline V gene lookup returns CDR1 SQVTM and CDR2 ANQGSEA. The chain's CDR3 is CSVGADPYEQYF. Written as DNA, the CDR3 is TGCAGCGTTGGAGCCGACCCCTACGAGCAGTACTTC.

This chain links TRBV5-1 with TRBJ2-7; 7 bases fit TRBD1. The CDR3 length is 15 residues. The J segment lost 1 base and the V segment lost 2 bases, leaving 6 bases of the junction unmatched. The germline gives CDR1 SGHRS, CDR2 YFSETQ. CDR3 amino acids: CASSFDAGGSYEQYF. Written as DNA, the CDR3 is TGCGCCAGCAGCTTTGACGCAGGGGGATCCTACGAGCAGTACTTC.

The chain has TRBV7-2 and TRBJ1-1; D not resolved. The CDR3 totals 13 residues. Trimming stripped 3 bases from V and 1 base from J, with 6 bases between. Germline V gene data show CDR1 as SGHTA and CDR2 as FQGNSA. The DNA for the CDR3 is TGTGCCAGCAGCTTTTTAAGGAACACTGAAGCTTTCTTT. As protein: CASSFLRNTEAFF. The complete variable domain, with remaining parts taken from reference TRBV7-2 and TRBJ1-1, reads GAGVSQSPSNKVTEKGKDVELRCDPISGHTALYWYRQSLGQGLEFLIYFQGNSAPDKSGLPSDRFSAERTGGSVSTLTIQRTQQEDSAVYLCASSFLRNTEAFFGQGTRLTVV.

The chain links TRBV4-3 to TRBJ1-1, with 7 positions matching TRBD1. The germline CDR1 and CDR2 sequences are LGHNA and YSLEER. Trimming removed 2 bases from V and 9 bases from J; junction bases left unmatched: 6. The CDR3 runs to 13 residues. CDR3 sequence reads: CASSQLRQGKAFF. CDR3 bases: TGCGCCAGCAGCCAACTAAGACAGGGCAAAGCTTTCTTT.

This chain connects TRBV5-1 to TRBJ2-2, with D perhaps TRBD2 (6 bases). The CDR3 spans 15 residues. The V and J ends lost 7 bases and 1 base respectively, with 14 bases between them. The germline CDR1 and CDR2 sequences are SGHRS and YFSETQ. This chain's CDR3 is CASLRDPGNTGELFF. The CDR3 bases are TGCGCCAGCTTGCGGGACCCAGGGAACACCGGGGAGCTGTTTTTT.

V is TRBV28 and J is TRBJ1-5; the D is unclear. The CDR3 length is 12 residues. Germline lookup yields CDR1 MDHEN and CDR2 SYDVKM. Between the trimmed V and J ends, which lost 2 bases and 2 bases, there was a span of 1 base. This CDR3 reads CASSLGNQPQHF. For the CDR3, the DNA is TGTGCCAGCAGTTTAGGCAATCAGCCCCAGCATTTT.

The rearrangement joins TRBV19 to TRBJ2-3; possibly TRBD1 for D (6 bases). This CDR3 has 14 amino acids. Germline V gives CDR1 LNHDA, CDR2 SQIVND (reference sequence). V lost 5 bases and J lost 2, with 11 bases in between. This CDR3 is CASSWDKTTDTQYF. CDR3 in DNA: TGTGCCAGTAGTTGGGACAAAACCACAGATACGCAGTATTTT.

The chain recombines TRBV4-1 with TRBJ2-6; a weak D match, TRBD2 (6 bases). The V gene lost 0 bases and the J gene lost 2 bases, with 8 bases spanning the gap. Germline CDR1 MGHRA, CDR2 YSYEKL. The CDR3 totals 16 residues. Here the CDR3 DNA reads TGCGCCAGCAGCCAAGATTGGGGGGCTGGGGCCAACGTCCTGACTTTC. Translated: CASSQDWGAGANVLTF.

CDR3 protein: CASSLMGGETQYF. DNA for the CDR3: TGTGCCAGCAGCTTGATGGGGGGAGAGACCCAGTACTTC. The genes are TRBV11-3 and TRBJ2-5; possibly TRBD2 for D (6 bases). The germline gives CDR1 SGHNT, CDR2 YENEEA. The CDR3 runs to 13 residues. Trimming cost V 3 bases and J 4 bases, with 9 bases left between them.

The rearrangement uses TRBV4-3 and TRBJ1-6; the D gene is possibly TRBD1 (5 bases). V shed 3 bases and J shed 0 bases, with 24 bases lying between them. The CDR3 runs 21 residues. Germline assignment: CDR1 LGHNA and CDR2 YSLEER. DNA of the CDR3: TGCGCCAGCAGCCATTCCACCACCGGCGGGACCCTGAGCTCCTATAATTCACCCCTCCACTTT. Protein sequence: CASSHSTTGGTLSSYNSPLHF.

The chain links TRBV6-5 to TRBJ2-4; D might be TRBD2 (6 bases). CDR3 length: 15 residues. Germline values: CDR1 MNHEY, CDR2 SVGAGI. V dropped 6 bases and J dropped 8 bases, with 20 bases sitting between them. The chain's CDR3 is CASSLLRGGKHIQYF. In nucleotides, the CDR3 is TGTGCCAGCAGCCTGTTACGTGGCGGGAAACACATTCAGTACTTC.

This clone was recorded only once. As DNA, the CDR3 is TGTGCCAGCAGCTTGAGGGAGACTAGCGGGGGGTACGAGCAGTACTTC. Protein product: CASSLRETSGGYEQYF. J is TRBJ2-7 and V is TRBV7-3, with 13 bases identical to TRBD2. Germline V gene lookup returns CDR1 SGHTA and CDR2 FQGTGA. The CDR3 length is 16 residues. Trimming took 3 bases from V and 4 from J; bases not matched to a gene: 6.

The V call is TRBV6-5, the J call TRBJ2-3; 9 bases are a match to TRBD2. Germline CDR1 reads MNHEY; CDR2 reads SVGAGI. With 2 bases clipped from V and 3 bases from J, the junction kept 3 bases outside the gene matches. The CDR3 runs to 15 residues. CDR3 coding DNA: TGTGCCAGCAGTTACGGCGCGGGGGGGACAGATACGCAGTATTTT. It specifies CASSYGAGGTDTQYF.

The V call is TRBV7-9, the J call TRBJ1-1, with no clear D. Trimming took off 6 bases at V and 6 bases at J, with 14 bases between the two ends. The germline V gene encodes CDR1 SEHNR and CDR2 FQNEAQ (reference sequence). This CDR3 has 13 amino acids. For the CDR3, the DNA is TGTGCCAGCAGTCTCCGCCAGGTCGCTGAAGCTTTCTTT. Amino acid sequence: CASSLRQVAEAFF.

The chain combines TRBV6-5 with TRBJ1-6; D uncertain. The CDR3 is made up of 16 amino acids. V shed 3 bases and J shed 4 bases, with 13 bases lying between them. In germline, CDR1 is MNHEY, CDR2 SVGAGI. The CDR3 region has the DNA TGTGCCAGCAGTTATTCGTTGGCAGCTTATAATTCACCCCTCCACTTT. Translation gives CASSYSLAAYNSPLHF.

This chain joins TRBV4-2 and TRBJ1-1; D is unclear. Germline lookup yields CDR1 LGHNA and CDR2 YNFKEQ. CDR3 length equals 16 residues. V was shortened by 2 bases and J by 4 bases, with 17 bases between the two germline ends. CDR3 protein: CASSQPDNIEFTEAFF. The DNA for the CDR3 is TGTGCCAGCAGCCAACCCGATAACATCGAGTTCACTGAAGCTTTCTTT.

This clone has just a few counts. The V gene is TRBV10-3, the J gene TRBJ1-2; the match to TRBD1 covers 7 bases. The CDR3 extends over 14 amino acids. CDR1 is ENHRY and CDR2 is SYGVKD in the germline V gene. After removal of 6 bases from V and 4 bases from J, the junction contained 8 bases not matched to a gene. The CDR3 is CAISDRERGYGYTF. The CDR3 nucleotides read TGTGCCATCAGCGACAGGGAGCGCGGCTATGGCTACACCTTC.

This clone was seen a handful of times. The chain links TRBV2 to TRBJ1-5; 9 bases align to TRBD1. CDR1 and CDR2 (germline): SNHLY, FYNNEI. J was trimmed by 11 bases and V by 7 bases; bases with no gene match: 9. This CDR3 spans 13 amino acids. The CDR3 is CASKGQGPLAQHF. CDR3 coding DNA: TGTGCCAGCAAAGGACAGGGGCCCCTCGCCCAGCATTTT.

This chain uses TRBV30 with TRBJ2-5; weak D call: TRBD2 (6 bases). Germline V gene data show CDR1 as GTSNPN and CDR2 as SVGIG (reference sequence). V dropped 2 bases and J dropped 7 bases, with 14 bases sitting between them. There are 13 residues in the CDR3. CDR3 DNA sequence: TGTGCCTGGAGTCCCGGGGGATTGGGGACCCAGTACTTC. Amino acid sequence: CAWSPGGLGTQYF.

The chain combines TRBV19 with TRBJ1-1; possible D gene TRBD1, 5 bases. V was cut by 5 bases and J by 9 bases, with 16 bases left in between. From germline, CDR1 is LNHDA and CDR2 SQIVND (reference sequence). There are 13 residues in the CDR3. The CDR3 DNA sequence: TGTGCCAGTAGTGGAATGAGATGGGGGAAAGCTTTCTTT. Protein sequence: CASSGMRWGKAFF. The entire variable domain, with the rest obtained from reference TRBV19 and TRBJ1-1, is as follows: DGGITQSPKYLFRKEGQNVTLSCEQNLNHDAMYWYRQDPGQGLRLIYYSQIVNDFQKGDIAEGYSVSREKKESFPLTVTSAQKNPTAFYLCASSGMRWGKAFFGQGTRLTVV.

The CDR3 reads CASSASGQPNYGYTF. The CDR3 coding sequence is TGTGCCAGCAGCGCCTCGGGACAGCCTAACTATGGCTACACCTTC. This chain connects TRBV7-8 to TRBJ1-2, with 7 bases identical to TRBD1. Germline values: CDR1 SGHVS, CDR2 FQNEAQ. The CDR3 length is 15 residues. V shed 5 bases and J 0 bases; nucleotides not matched to a gene: 6. The variable domain in full, with the rest retrieved from reference TRBV7-8 and TRBJ1-2, is GAGVSQSPRYKVAKRGQDVALRCDPISGHVSLFWYQQALGQGPEFLTYFQNEAQLDKSGLPSDRFFAERPEGSVSTLKIQRTQQEDSAVYLCASSASGQPNYGYTFGSGTRLTVV.

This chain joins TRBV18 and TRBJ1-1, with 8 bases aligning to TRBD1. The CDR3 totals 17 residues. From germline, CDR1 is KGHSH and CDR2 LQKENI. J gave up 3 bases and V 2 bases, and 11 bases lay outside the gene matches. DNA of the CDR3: TGTGCCAGCTCACCAAGAACGGGACAGGAAGTTTACACTGAAGCTTTCTTT. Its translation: CASSPRTGQEVYTEAFF.

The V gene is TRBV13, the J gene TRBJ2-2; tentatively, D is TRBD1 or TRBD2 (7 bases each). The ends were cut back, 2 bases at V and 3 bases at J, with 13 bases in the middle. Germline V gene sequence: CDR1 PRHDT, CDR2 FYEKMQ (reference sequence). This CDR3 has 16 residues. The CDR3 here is CASSLTRGGDTGELFF. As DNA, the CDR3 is TGTGCCAGCAGCTTAACCAGGGGGGGGGACACCGGGGAGCTGTTTTTT. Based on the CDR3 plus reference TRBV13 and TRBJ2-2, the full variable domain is AAGVIQSPRHLIKEKRETATLKCYPIPRHDTVYWYQQGPGQDPQFLISFYEKMQSDKGSIPDRFSAQQFSDYHSELNMSSLELGDSALYFCASSLTRGGDTGELFFGEGSRLTVL.

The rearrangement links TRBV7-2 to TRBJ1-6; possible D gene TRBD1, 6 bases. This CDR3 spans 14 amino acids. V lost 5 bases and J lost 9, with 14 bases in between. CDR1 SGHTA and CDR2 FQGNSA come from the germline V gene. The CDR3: CASSPTGGGSPLHF. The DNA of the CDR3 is TGTGCCAGCAGCCCGACAGGTGGTGGTTCACCCCTCCACTTT.